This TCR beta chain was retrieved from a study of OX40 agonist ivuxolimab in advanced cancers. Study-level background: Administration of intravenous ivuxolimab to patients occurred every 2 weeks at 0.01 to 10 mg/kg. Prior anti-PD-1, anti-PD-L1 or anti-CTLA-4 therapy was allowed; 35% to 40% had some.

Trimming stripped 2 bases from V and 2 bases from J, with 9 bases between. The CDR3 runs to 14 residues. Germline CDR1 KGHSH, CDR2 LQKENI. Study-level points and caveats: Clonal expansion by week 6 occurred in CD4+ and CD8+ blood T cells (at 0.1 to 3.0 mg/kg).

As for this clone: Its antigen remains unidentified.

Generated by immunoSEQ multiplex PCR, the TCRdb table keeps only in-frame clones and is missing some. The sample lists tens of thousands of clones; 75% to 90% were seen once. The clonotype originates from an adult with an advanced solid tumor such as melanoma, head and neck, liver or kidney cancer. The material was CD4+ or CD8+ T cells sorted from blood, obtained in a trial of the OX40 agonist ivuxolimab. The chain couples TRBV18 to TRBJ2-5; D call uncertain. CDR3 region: CASSPGSVQETQYF. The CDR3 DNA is TGTGCCAGCTCACCAGGGTCAGTACAAGAGACCCAGTACTTC.